This TCR beta chain emerged from a study of T cell changes during pregnancy in multiple sclerosis. This clone was counted only a few times. The method was immunoSEQ multiplex PCR; TCRdb's version includes in-frame clones alone and lacks a portion of them. In the table there are 50,000 or so clones, about nine tenths of which are singletons. V shed 0 bases, J shed 6 bases, and the junction held 6 bases outside the gene matches. The CDR3 length is 16 residues. The V gene's germline CDR1 is LNHNV and CDR2 YYDKDF (reference sequence). The rearrangement uses TRBV15 and TRBJ1-5; TRBD1 matches at 9 bases. The sequencing here drew on peripheral blood, taken after pregnancy. This sequence originates from a female donor in good health, enrolled as a control in a pregnancy study. CDR3 amino acids: CATSREGGQGSQPQHF. The DNA of the CDR3 is TGTGCCACCAGCAGAGAGGGGGGACAGGGAAGTCAGCCCCAGCATTTT. The full variable domain, completed using reference TRBV15 and TRBJ1-5, is DAMVIQNPRYQVTQFGKPVTLSCSQTLNHNVMYWYQQKSSQAPKLLFHYYDKDFNNEADTPDNFQSRRPNTSFCFLDIRSPGLGDTAMYLCATSREGGQGSQPQHFGDGTRLSIL.